The 28 T cell receptor beta chains in this list originate from one sample, sequenced in a study of blood T cell repertoires in COVID-19. Generated by immunoSEQ multiplex PCR, the TCRdb table keeps only in-frame clones and is missing some. The repertoire holds roughly 80,000 clones, 80% to 90% seen once, with roughly 5% in the top ten. The sequenced sample was peripheral blood. The receptor set was obtained from a man aged 50-59 years with active COVID-19.

The CDR3 sequence: CASSFGTGSREQYF. The CDR3 nucleotides read TGTGCCAGCAGCTTTGGGACAGGGTCGCGGGAGCAGTACTTC. J is TRBJ2-7 and V is TRBV7-7; the match to TRBD1 covers 9 bases. The CDR3 contains 14 residues. The V gene's germline CDR1 is SSHAT and CDR2 FNYEAQ (reference sequence). V was clipped by 3 bases and J by 7 bases; unmatched bases: 7.

This clone showed up just a few times. The chain recombines TRBV19 with TRBJ1-1; D is perhaps TRBD1 (6 bases). Germline-derived CDR1 and CDR2 are LNHDA and SQIVND (reference sequence). The CDR3 consists of 13 residues. V was trimmed by 7 bases and J by 4 bases, leaving 13 bases between them. The CDR3 DNA reads as TGTGCCAGTACGGGGGGCCGCGGCACTGAAGCTTTCTTT. Its translation: CASTGGRGTEAFF.

J is TRBJ2-3 and V is TRBV12-3 or TRBV12-4; no firm D call. The CDR3 consists of 12 residues. V lost 4 bases, J lost 8 bases, and 10 bases lay in between. CDR3: CASSYPRSTQYF. The CDR3 coding sequence is TGTGCCAGCAGTTACCCCAGGTCTACGCAGTATTTT.

The V gene is TRBV7-3, the J gene TRBJ2-5; 9 nucleotides agree with TRBD2. The length of the CDR3 is 15 residues. V was pared by 2 bases and J by 9 bases, with 10 bases of the junction left unmatched. CDR1 is SGHTA, CDR2 FQGTGA, per germline. The CDR3 region is CASSLEPSGNRAQYF. The CDR3 region has the DNA TGTGCCAGCAGCTTAGAACCTAGCGGGAACCGGGCCCAGTACTTC.

V is TRBV7-8 and J is TRBJ2-7, with D possibly matching TRBD2 (6 bases). The CDR3 sequence is 14 residues long. V was shortened by 8 bases and J by 4 bases, with 18 bases between the two germline ends. The V gene's germline CDR1 is SGHVS and CDR2 FQNEAQ. DNA of the CDR3: TGTGCCAGCGGCCGGGACTGGATTCTATACGAGCAGTACTTC. This gives the protein CASGRDWILYEQYF.

J is TRBJ2-5 and V is TRBV3-1 (or the pseudogene TRBV3-2), with TRBD2 identical over 14 bases. CDR1 LGHDT and CDR2 YNNKEL come from the germline V gene (reference sequence). The V segment lost 4 bases and the J segment 5 bases; nucleotides outside the gene matches: 3. CDR3 length: 15 residues. CDR3 loop: CASSPGLAGVETQYF. CDR3 coding DNA: TGTGCCAGCAGCCCGGGACTAGCGGGAGTGGAGACCCAGTACTTC.

The chain combines TRBV6-2 or TRBV6-3 with TRBJ2-5; TRBD1 agrees at 7 bases. V lost 6 bases, J lost 13 bases, and 11 bases stayed unmatched. The CDR3 contains 12 residues. Germline V CDR1 and CDR2: MNHEY, SVGEGT. CDR3 in DNA: TGTGCCAGCAGCACGGGACAGAGTAAAGGGTACTTC. The encoded protein is CASSTGQSKGYF.

J is TRBJ2-1 and V is TRBV1; TRBD2 is the table's D call and was not checked against the DNA. TRBV1 is a pseudogene locus. The CDR3 is 18 residues long. The CDR3 nucleotides are TGCACCAGCAGCCAAGATAGGACTAGCGGGAGCATGGCAAATGAGCAGTTCTTC. It encodes CTSSQDRTSGSMANEQFF.

The genes are TRBV18 and TRBJ1-2; 8 bases agree with TRBD1. CDR3 length: 15 amino acids. J gave up 5 bases and V 1 base, and 6 bases lay outside the gene matches. Germline values: CDR1 KGHSH, CDR2 LQKENI. CDR3 nucleotides: TGTGCCAGCTCACCACGAGAGAACAGGGGGTATGGCTACACCTTC. It yields the protein CASSPRENRGYGYTF.

V and J are TRBV9 and TRBJ2-2; 7 nucleotides match TRBD2. Germline V gives CDR1 SGDLS, CDR2 YYNGEE. The CDR3 covers 15 residues. With V trimmed by 7 bases and J by 4 bases, 10 bases remained unmatched. CDR3 region: CASGGQLATTGELFF. CDR3 sequence (DNA): TGTGCCAGCGGAGGACAACTAGCGACCACCGGGGAGCTGTTTTTT.

CDR3 DNA sequence: TGCGCCAGCAGCTCCAAGACAGGTTATGAAGCTTTCTTT. It specifies CASSSKTGYEAFF. This chain links TRBV5-1 with TRBJ1-1, with a tentative D call TRBD1 (6 bases). The V gene's germline CDR1 is SGHRS and CDR2 YFSETQ. Trimming took off 3 bases at V and 7 bases at J, with 13 bases between the two ends. CDR3 length: 13 amino acids.

V and J are TRBV28 and TRBJ1-1; no definite D call. This CDR3 contains 12 residues. The germline V and J ends were trimmed by 3 bases and 6 bases, with 8 bases remaining between them. In germline, CDR1 is MDHEN, CDR2 SYDVKM. In nucleotides, the CDR3 is TGTGCCAGCAGTTTCGGGCGGGCTGAAGCTTTCTTT. Protein: CASSFGRAEAFF.

This rearrangement joins TRBV11-2 to TRBJ2-5, with D possibly TRBD2 on 6 matching bases. The length of the CDR3 is 14 residues. The V end was cut by 1 base, the J end by 5 bases, with 11 bases between. In germline, CDR1 is SGHAT, CDR2 FQNNGV. The CDR3 DNA reads as TGTGCCAGCAGCTTAGGGAGGGGTGGGGAGACCCAGTACTTC. It codes for CASSLGRGGETQYF.

V usage is TRBV12-3 or TRBV12-4 and J usage is TRBJ2-2, with D unresolved. This CDR3 has 13 amino acids. Trimming left V 1 base short and J 6 bases short, with 6 bases between. The CDR3 DNA follows: TGTGCCAGCAGTTTAGGAGTCGCCGGGGAGCTGTTTTTT. This gives the protein CASSLGVAGELFF.

About this clone itself: The sample has other DNA sequences that encode this CDR3 too. The chain has TRBV9 and TRBJ2-1, with TRBD1 matching over 7 bases. The CDR3 is 15 amino acids. CDR1 and CDR2 from the germline V gene are SGDLS and YYNGEE. V trimming: 0 bases; J trimming: 4 bases; junction bases outside the gene matches: 4. The CDR3 reads CASSVGGQTYNEQFF. The CDR3 DNA follows: TGTGCCAGCAGCGTAGGGGGACAGACATACAATGAGCAGTTCTTC.

This clone was recorded a few times. The CDR3 DNA is TGCGCCAGCAGCTACGCGGCCTATGGCTACACCTTC. The encoded protein is CASSYAAYGYTF. The rearrangement joins TRBV4-1 to TRBJ1-2; no firm D call. Germline loops: CDR1 MGHRA, CDR2 YSYEKL. The CDR3 consists of 12 residues. V was cut by 5 bases and J by 4 bases, with 8 bases left in between.

This chain uses TRBV9 with TRBJ1-2; TRBD1 aligns across 7 bases. J was trimmed by 7 bases and V by 2 bases; bases with no gene match: 11. The CDR3 length is 15 residues. Germline assignment: CDR1 SGDLS and CDR2 YYNGEE. The CDR3 protein is CASSVSLTGSGGYTF. The CDR3 nucleotides read TGTGCCAGCAGCGTCTCCTTGACAGGGTCCGGTGGCTACACCTTC.

The rearrangement joins TRBV19 to TRBJ2-1, with TRBD1 identical over 8 bases. Germline CDR1 is LNHDA and CDR2 is SQIVND (reference sequence). The CDR3 is 16 amino acids. The ends lost 1 base at V and 6 bases at J; junction bases unmatched: 8. In nucleotides, the CDR3 is TGTGCCAGTAGTATAGGAAGGCAGGGGGCGGTCAATGAGCAGTTCTTC. This encodes CASSIGRQGAVNEQFF.

The chain recombines TRBV6-2 or TRBV6-3 with TRBJ1-4; D gene ambiguous. The CDR3 runs to 15 residues. With 0 bases removed from V and 7 bases from J, the gap between germline ends came to 12 bases. Germline assignment: CDR1 MNHEY and CDR2 SVGEGT. The CDR3 loop reads CASSYSEGAGEKLFF. The CDR3, as DNA: TGTGCCAGCAGTTACTCGGAGGGCGCGGGTGAAAAACTGTTTTTT.

The chain uses TRBV3-1 (or the pseudogene TRBV3-2) and TRBJ1-2; 7 bases fit TRBD1. The CDR3 consists of 14 residues. The trim removed 1 base at V and 2 bases at J, leaving 1 base unmatched. The germline V gene encodes CDR1 LGHDT and CDR2 YNNKEL (reference sequence). CDR3 residues: CASSQATGNYGYTF. DNA for the CDR3: TGTGCCAGCAGCCAAGCGACAGGGAACTATGGCTACACCTTC.

The rearrangement uses TRBV18 and TRBJ1-1, with a weak D call TRBD1 (6 bases). Germline-derived CDR1 and CDR2 are KGHSH and LQKENI. V lost 6 bases and J lost 7, with 21 bases in between. The CDR3 has 15 amino acids. The CDR3 DNA reads as TGTGCCAGCTCCCTTTCTTTCTTGGACAGCTATGAAGCTTTCTTT. Amino acids: CASSLSFLDSYEAFF.

There are a few counts of this clone. V and J are TRBV7-5 and TRBJ2-7; the table names TRBD1, a call not compared with the DNA. TRBV7-5 corresponds to a pseudogene. The CDR3 consists of 18 residues. The CDR3 region has the DNA TGTGTCAGAAGCTTTTCAGGCAACCCGGGACAGGGAGTCTACGAGCAGTACTTC. Amino acid sequence: CVRSFSGNPGQGVYEQYF.

The sample holds a few counts of this clone. V and J are TRBV27 and TRBJ1-6, with 7 bases matching TRBD1. V trimming: 6 bases; J trimming: 10 bases; junction bases outside the gene matches: 12. Germline V gives CDR1 MNHEY, CDR2 SMNVEV (reference sequence). The CDR3 loop spans 15 amino acids. The CDR3: CASRQGGLRGSPLHF. As DNA, the CDR3 is TGTGCCAGCAGACAAGGGGGCCTCAGAGGGTCACCCCTCCACTTT.

This clone was detected only a few times. The rearrangement links TRBV3-1 (or the pseudogene TRBV3-2) to TRBJ2-2; 7 bases agree with TRBD2. V dropped 0 bases and J dropped 7; count of bases not matched to a gene: 14. The germline gives CDR1 LGHDT, CDR2 YNNKEL (reference sequence). The CDR3 totals 18 residues. CDR3 DNA: TGTGCCAGCAGCCAAGATTCGGCGGGAGCGGTTTGTGTCGGGGAGCTGTTTTTT. This encodes CASSQDSAGAVCVGELFF.

CDR3: CASSHVTYEQYF. CDR3 nucleotide sequence: TGTGCCAGCAGCCACGTAACCTACGAGCAGTACTTC. The J gene is TRBJ2-7, the V gene TRBV14; D remains ambiguous. From germline, CDR1 is SGHDN and CDR2 FVKESK. This CDR3 has 12 residues. Trimming shortened V by 3 bases and J by 2 bases, and 5 bases separated the two germline ends.

The table lists this clone with a count of one. The chain carries TRBV19 and TRBJ1-6; D is unclear. From germline, CDR1 is LNHDA and CDR2 SQIVND (reference sequence). Trimming stripped 5 bases from V and 0 bases from J, with 8 bases between. CDR3 length equals 15 residues. For the CDR3, the DNA is TGTGCCAGTAGTGAACTGAGCTCCTATAATTCACCCCTCCACTTT. This translates into CASSELSSYNSPLHF.

The V call is TRBV7-2, the J call TRBJ2-2; 13 positions match TRBD2. The CDR3 totals 15 residues. Germline V CDR1 and CDR2: SGHTA, FQGNSA. V was clipped by 4 bases and J by 5 bases; unmatched bases: 1. In DNA, the CDR3 is TGTGCCAGCAGCTCGGGACTAGCGGGAACCGGGGAGCTGTTTTTT. This sequence encodes CASSSGLAGTGELFF.

The chain joins TRBV6-5 to TRBJ1-1; D is perhaps TRBD1 (5 bases). Trimming removed 6 bases at V and 1 base at J, with 12 bases between. The CDR3 is made up of 14 amino acids. From germline, CDR1 is MNHEY and CDR2 SVGAGI. The CDR3 is CASRAGLSNTEAFF. The CDR3 bases are TGTGCCAGCAGGGCAGGGTTATCGAACACTGAAGCTTTCTTT.